Described below is a single T cell receptor (beta chain) sequence and its context. Antigen: not known. The junction departs from germline at one end; a sequencing error may be responsible. CDR3 length: 13 residues. Germline assignment: CDR1 MGHRA and CDR2 YSYEKL. These data are taken from a study of cytomegalovirus exposure and HLA in healthy donors. Study results and limitations: Compared with the approximately 680-donor mean, an Asian-associated ancestry cluster reportedly had fewer N-insertions, according to a later analysis. Later on, a genetic analysis was performed. It linked a missense variant in DCLRE1C with V- and J-gene trimming of TCR beta.

Use of 60 Vbeta and 13 Jbeta primers characterized the PCR. The data were produced by immunoSEQ multiplex PCR, yet TCRdb's version contains in-frame clones alone and is incomplete. The table has 150,000 to 200,000 clones, 70% seen once; the top ten hold approximately 4.6%. The sequencing input was PBMCs. The source is a man aged 18 to 30 in good health and CMV-seropositive. V and J are TRBV4-1 and TRBJ2-1; D unresolved. As DNA, the CDR3 is TGCACCAGCAGCCATGCTTCGGGCAATGAGCAGTTCTTC. Translation: CTSSHASGNEQFF.